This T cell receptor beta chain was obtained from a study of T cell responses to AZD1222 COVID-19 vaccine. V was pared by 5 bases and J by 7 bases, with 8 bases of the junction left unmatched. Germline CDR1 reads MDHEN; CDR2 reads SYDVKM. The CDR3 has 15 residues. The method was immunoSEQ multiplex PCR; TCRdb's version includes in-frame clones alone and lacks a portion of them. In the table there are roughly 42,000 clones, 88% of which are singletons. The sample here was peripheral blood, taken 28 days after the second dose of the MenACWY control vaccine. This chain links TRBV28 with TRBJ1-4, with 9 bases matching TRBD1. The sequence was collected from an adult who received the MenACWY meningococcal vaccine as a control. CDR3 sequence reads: CASSRGGQGPEKLFF. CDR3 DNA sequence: TGTGCCAGCAGTCGGGGGGGACAGGGCCCTGAAAAACTGTTTTTT.